This TCR beta chain comes out of a study of siplizumab effects on memory and regulatory T cells. General observations from the study: Roughly 75-97% of dividing CD4+ or CD8+ clones were without an attributable naive or memory phenotype. Unstimulated subset assignment was obtained for only a minor fraction of alloreactive clones. The study found naive T cells seemingly more diverse than memory cells and seemingly major alloresponse contributors.

Libraries were prepared by immunoSEQ multiplex PCR; TCRdb keeps only in-frame clonotypes and omits some of them. The data contain fewer than 130,000 clones, roughly 92% of them singletons. As to this clone: What it recognizes is unknown.

V gave up 6 bases and J gave up 3 bases; unmatched junction bases: 4. CDR3 length: 13 residues. Germline V CDR1 and CDR2: SNHLY, FYNNEI. The sequencing input was CD4+ T cells sorted from blood. The chain recombines TRBV2 with TRBJ1-1, with 7 bases that match TRBD1. This TCR derives from a human donor in good health. The CDR3 loop reads CASSHDRDTEAFF. DNA for the CDR3: TGTGCCAGCAGCCATGACAGGGACACTGAAGCTTTCTTT.